Described below is a single T cell receptor (beta chain) sequence and its context. The method was immunoSEQ multiplex PCR; TCRdb's version includes in-frame clones alone and lacks a portion of them. The repertoire includes 65,000 to 95,000 clones, around 90% of them detected once, and under 0.6% sits in the top ten. The CDR3 totals 15 residues. V lost 4 bases, J lost 8 bases, and 20 bases lay in between. From germline, CDR1 is MNHEY and CDR2 SVGAGI. The sample comes from a study of OX40 agonist ivuxolimab in advanced cancers. The specimen comprised CD4+ or CD8+ T cells sorted from blood, sampled in a trial of the OX40 agonist ivuxolimab. The clonotype was recovered from an adult with an advanced solid tumor such as melanoma, head and neck, liver or kidney cancer. The chain is built from TRBV6-5 and TRBJ1-2; maybe TRBD1 (5 bases). CDR3 in amino acids: CASSSGTRPPYGYTF. CDR3 DNA sequence: TGTGCCAGCAGTTCTGGGACGCGTCCCCCCTACGGCTACACCTTC.